The 21 T cell receptor beta chains presented below share a single source sample, sequenced in a study of blood T cell repertoires in COVID-19. TCRdb's copy holds only in-frame clones and misses some; the assay was immunoSEQ multiplex PCR. The data hold about 290,000 clones, with approximately 91% observed a single time. The sample comprised PBMCs or T cells enriched from blood (not recorded which). The receptors were sampled from a woman aged 40 to 55 who had recovered from COVID-19.

This chain links TRBV7-2 with TRBJ1-1, with a tentative D call TRBD1 (6 bases). The CDR3 sequence is 18 residues long. V lost 2 bases to trimming and J lost 4 bases, with 23 bases between them. CDR1 and CDR2 (germline): SGHTA, FQGNSA. CDR3 nucleotide sequence: TGTGCCAGCAGCTTATTGGAACAGGGTTTTATTTTCAGCACTGAAGCTTTCTTT. This sequence encodes CASSLLEQGFIFSTEAFF.

The V call is TRBV19, the J call TRBJ1-1; D might be TRBD1 (5 bases). Germline V gene data show CDR1 as LNHDA and CDR2 as SQIVND (reference sequence). The CDR3 covers 14 residues. V was clipped by 5 bases and J by 1 base, with 11 bases between them. For the CDR3, the DNA is TGTGCCAGTAGTGCCCAGGGTACGAACACTGAAGCTTTCTTT. Translated, it gives CASSAQGTNTEAFF.

In its sample, this clone was seen once. The chain is built from TRBV5-6 and TRBJ2-2; D is perhaps TRBD1 (6 bases). The germline V gene has CDR1 SGHDT and CDR2 YYEEEE. This CDR3 spans 14 amino acids. Trimming left V 4 bases short and J 5 bases short, with 12 bases between. CDR3 in DNA: TGTGCCAGCAGCAACAGGGCCGGGACCGGGGAGCTGTTTTTT. It codes for CASSNRAGTGELFF.

J is TRBJ1-4 and V is TRBV5-8, with TRBD1 matching 7 bases. CDR1 SGHTS and CDR2 YDEGEE come from the germline V gene. The CDR3 covers 16 residues. J lost 3 bases, V lost 0 bases, and 5 bases had no gene match. The CDR3 spells CASSLALGQPNEKLFF. In nucleotides, the CDR3 is TGTGCCAGCAGCTTGGCTCTGGGACAGCCTAATGAAAAACTGTTTTTT.

V and J are TRBV7-2 and TRBJ2-3; perhaps TRBD2 as D (6 bases). The CDR3 has 15 amino acids. Germline CDR1 SGHTA, CDR2 FQGNSA. V gave up 6 bases and J gave up 4 bases, with 17 bases separating them. CDR3 nucleotide sequence: TGTGCCAGCAGAAAGGGGCGGAGGGAGCCAGATACGCAGTATTTT. It specifies CASRKGRREPDTQYF.

The rearrangement joins TRBV29-1 to TRBJ2-2; a weak D match, TRBD1 (5 bases). Per germline, CDR1 SQVTM and CDR2 ANQGSEA. The CDR3 runs to 15 residues. The ends were cut back, 7 bases at V and 5 bases at J, with 20 bases in the middle. CDR3 DNA sequence: TGCAGCGCAATAAAGGGGCAGGGTCCAACCGGGGAGCTGTTTTTT. It is translated as CSAIKGQGPTGELFF.

This rearrangement joins TRBV19 to TRBJ1-1; 8 nucleotides align to TRBD1. CDR1 and CDR2 from the germline V gene are LNHDA and SQIVND (reference sequence). This CDR3 region has 15 residues. With V trimmed by 2 bases and J by 2 bases, 4 bases remained unmatched. CDR3 coding DNA: TGTGCCAGTAGTATATCAGGGGGCCGAAACACTGAAGCTTTCTTT. It translates to CASSISGGRNTEAFF. The full variable domain, rest sourced from reference TRBV19 and TRBJ1-1, is DGGITQSPKYLFRKEGQNVTLSCEQNLNHDAMYWYRQDPGQGLRLIYYSQIVNDFQKGDIAEGYSVSREKKESFPLTVTSAQKNPTAFYLCASSISGGRNTEAFFGQGTRLTVV.

This clone showed up just once. V and J are TRBV19 and TRBJ1-1, with TRBD1 as a possible D gene (5 bases). This CDR3 has 13 amino acids. CDR1 and CDR2 (germline): LNHDA, SQIVND (reference sequence). Trimming pared 3 bases from V and 13 bases from J, leaving 18 bases between. The DNA for the CDR3 is TGTGCCAGTAGTATTTCCGGGGGGATCATTGGTTTCTTT. This sequence encodes CASSISGGIIGFF.

In DNA form, the CDR3 reads TGTGCCAGCAGGATACAGGGAGCCACTGAAGCTTTCTTT. Protein product: CASRIQGATEAFF. The gene calls are TRBV27 and TRBJ1-1; TRBD1 is a possible D gene (6 bases). V gave up 6 bases and J gave up 4 bases, with 12 bases separating them. Per the germline V gene, CDR1 is MNHEY and CDR2 is SMNVEV (reference sequence). This CDR3 region has 13 residues.

The CDR3 spells CASSLDTGDVREQYF. CDR3 DNA: TGTGCCAGCAGCTTGGACACAGGGGATGTACGGGAGCAGTACTTC. V and J are TRBV5-8 and TRBJ2-7; 7 bases align to TRBD1. The CDR3 contains 15 residues. Trimming cost V 0 bases and J 7 bases; bases outside gene matches: 10. Germline assignment: CDR1 SGHTS and CDR2 YDEGEE.

The CDR3 bases are TGTGCCAGCTCATCACACAGGGGCTCTAATTCACCCCTCCACTTT. This sequence encodes CASSSHRGSNSPLHF. V usage is TRBV18 and J usage is TRBJ1-6, with 7 bases matching TRBD1. Germline trimming cut 5 bases from V and 6 bases from J; bases unmatched to any gene: 7. The CDR3 contains 15 residues. Germline lookup yields CDR1 KGHSH and CDR2 LQKENI. The complete variable domain, with remaining parts taken from reference TRBV18 and TRBJ1-6, reads NAGVMQNPRHLVRRRGQEARLRCSPMKGHSHVYWYRQLPEEGLKFMVYLQKENIIDESGMPKERFSAEFPKEGPSILRIQQVVRGDSAAYFCASSSHRGSNSPLHFGNGTRLTVT.

The V and J genes are TRBV29-1 and TRBJ2-2; 7 nucleotides align to TRBD1. Germline V gene data show CDR1 as SQVTM and CDR2 as ANQGSEA. The CDR3 loop spans 13 amino acids. The V gene end was trimmed by 4 bases and the J gene end by 7 bases; junction bases not matched to a gene: 6. CDR3 residues: CSVVDRVDGELFF. CDR3 DNA: TGCAGCGTTGTAGACAGGGTTGACGGGGAGCTGTTTTTT.

The rearrangement uses TRBV6-2 or TRBV6-3 and TRBJ2-6; 7 bases line up with TRBD2. Germline V gene data show CDR1 as MNHEY and CDR2 as SVGEGT. This CDR3 region has 18 residues. V dropped 5 bases and J dropped 0; count of bases not matched to a gene: 10. The DNA for the CDR3 is TGTGCCAGCAGTCGGGACTACTACCTAAGCTCTGGGGCCAACGTCCTGACTTTC. Translating it yields CASSRDYYLSSGANVLTF.

The chain couples TRBV30 to TRBJ1-3; D unresolved. V lost 2 bases, J lost 4 bases, and 9 bases lay in between. CDR1 and CDR2 (germline): GTSNPN, SVGIG (reference sequence). The CDR3 sequence is 13 residues long. The DNA for the CDR3 is TGTGCCTGGAGTCCCGGGGTGGGAAACACCATATATTTT. The encoded protein is CAWSPGVGNTIYF. Full variable domain (missing parts from reference TRBV30 and TRBJ1-3): SQTIHQWPATLVQPVGSPLSLECTVEGTSNPNLYWYRQAAGRGLQLLFYSVGIGQISSEVPQNLSASRPQDRQFILSSKKLLLSDSGFYLCAWSPGVGNTIYFGEGSWLTVV.

The chain is built from TRBV5-1 and TRBJ1-1; 7 positions agree with TRBD1. Germline trimming cut 4 bases from V and 2 bases from J; bases unmatched to any gene: 5. The CDR3 loop spans 14 amino acids. Germline lookup yields CDR1 SGHRS and CDR2 YFSETQ. The CDR3 nucleotides read TGCGCCAGCAGCACTAACAGGGGAAACACTGAAGCTTTCTTT. Translating it yields CASSTNRGNTEAFF.

The genes are TRBV7-8 and TRBJ1-5; the D gene is possibly TRBD1 (6 bases). The CDR3 contains 15 residues. Germline V gene sequence: CDR1 SGHVS, CDR2 FQNEAQ. V lost 1 base to trimming and J lost 7 bases, with 14 bases between them. CDR3 sequence: CASSLVSQGGQPQHF. DNA of the CDR3: TGTGCCAGCAGCTTAGTATCACAGGGCGGGCAGCCCCAGCATTTT.

This chain links TRBV6-6 with TRBJ2-1; the D gene is possibly TRBD2 (6 bases). The germline gives CDR1 MNHNY, CDR2 SVGAGI (reference sequence). CDR3 length: 15 amino acids. Trimming took 6 bases from V and 0 from J, leaving 12 bases between them. The CDR3 nucleotides read TGTGCCAGCAGCCCGGGACTGACCTCCTACAATGAGCAGTTCTTC. Its protein is CASSPGLTSYNEQFF.

The rearrangement joins TRBV6-1 to TRBJ1-3; D is uncertain. The CDR3 is made up of 16 amino acids. The V gene lost 0 bases and the J gene lost 1 base, with 10 bases spanning the gap. The germline V gene has CDR1 MNHNS and CDR2 SASEGT. CDR3: CASSEASGSSGNTIYF. The CDR3 DNA reads TGTGCCAGCAGTGAAGCGTCCGGGAGTTCTGGAAACACCATATATTTT.

The gene calls are TRBV2 and TRBJ1-2; weak D call: TRBD1 (6 bases). V gave up 6 bases and J gave up 6 bases, with 17 bases separating them. Germline V CDR1 and CDR2: SNHLY, FYNNEI. CDR3 length: 14 residues. CDR3 DNA sequence: TGTGCCAGCAGCTACACCGACAGGTCGAATGGCTACACCTTC. Its translation: CASSYTDRSNGYTF.

This clone has more than one count but fewer than ten. This chain joins TRBV2 and TRBJ1-5, with no clear D. There are 14 residues in the CDR3. The V gene's germline CDR1 is SNHLY and CDR2 FYNNEI. Trimming shortened V by 5 bases and J by 2 bases, and 10 bases separated the two germline ends. The CDR3 here is CASSPTSGNQPQHF. The CDR3 bases are TGTGCCAGCAGTCCAACCTCGGGCAATCAGCCCCAGCATTTT.

The rearrangement joins TRBV5-1 to TRBJ1-5, with TRBD1 matching over 7 bases. The V segment lost 0 bases and the J segment 5 bases; nucleotides outside the gene matches: 2. CDR1 is SGHRS, CDR2 YFSETQ, per germline. CDR3 length equals 14 residues. The CDR3 sequence is CASSLGDRDQPQHF. DNA of the CDR3: TGCGCCAGCAGCTTGGGTGACAGGGATCAGCCCCAGCATTTT.